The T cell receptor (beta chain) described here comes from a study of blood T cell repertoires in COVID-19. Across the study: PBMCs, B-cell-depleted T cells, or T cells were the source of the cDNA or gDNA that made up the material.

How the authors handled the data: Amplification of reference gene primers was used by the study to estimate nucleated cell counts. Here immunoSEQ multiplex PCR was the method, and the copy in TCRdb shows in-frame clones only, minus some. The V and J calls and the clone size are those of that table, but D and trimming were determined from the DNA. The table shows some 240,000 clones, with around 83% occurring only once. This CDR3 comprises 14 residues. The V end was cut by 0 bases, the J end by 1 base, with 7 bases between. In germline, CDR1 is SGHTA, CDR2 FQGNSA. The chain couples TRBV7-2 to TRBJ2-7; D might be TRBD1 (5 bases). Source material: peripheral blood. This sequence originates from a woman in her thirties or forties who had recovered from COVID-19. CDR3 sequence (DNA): TGTGCCAGCAGCTTAGCCCCAGGGTCCTACGAGCAGTACTTC. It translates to CASSLAPGSYEQYF.